The next 26 T cell receptor beta chains were all read from a single sample in a study of esophageal squamous cell carcinoma under preoperative chemotherapy. The time point: before preoperative PTX-NDP chemotherapy. One entry per CDR3 protein results from TCRdb running MiXCR on the PCR reads. The sample holds roughly 32,000 distinct CDR3 sequences, about half seen once. Sampling was conducted from a patient given preoperative chemotherapy. Receptors were obtained from a human donor with esophageal squamous cell carcinoma. The donor label of this sample is uncertain.

Many counts were recorded for this clonotype. The chain combines TRBV25-1 with TRBJ2-1; D may correspond to TRBD1 or TRBD2 (5 bases each). V was trimmed by 5 bases and J by 0 bases, leaving 11 bases between them. The CDR3 runs to 15 residues. Germline V gene data show CDR1 as MGHDK and CDR2 as SYGVNS. CDR3 protein: CASSWGSISYNEQFF. The CDR3 DNA sequence: TGTGCCAGCAGTTGGGGGTCGATCTCCTACAATGAGCAGTTCTTC.

This clonotype was seen at least ten times. The chain joins TRBV7-9 to TRBJ1-1; TRBD1 is a possible D gene (5 bases). The CDR3 has 15 residues. CDR1 SEHNR and CDR2 FQNEAQ come from the germline V gene (reference sequence). Trimming removed 2 bases from V and 2 bases from J, with 12 bases in between. CDR3 in DNA: TGTGCCAGCAGCTTAATCGTAGGGGCAAACACTGAAGCTTTCTTT. This encodes CASSLIVGANTEAFF. The variable domain in full, with the rest retrieved from reference TRBV7-9 and TRBJ1-1, is DTGVSQNPRHKITKRGQNVTFRCDPISEHNRLYWYRQTLGQGPEFLTYFQNEAQLEKSRLLSDRFSAERPKGSFSTLEIQRTEQGDSAMYLCASSLIVGANTEAFFGQGTRLTVV.

This clonotype was seen more than once but under ten times. The chain recombines TRBV7-2 with TRBJ2-5; 9 bases fit TRBD2. The J call may be incorrect, as the DNA end agrees better with TRBJ2-7. This CDR3 is built from 16 residues. Per the germline V gene, CDR1 is SGHTA and CDR2 is FQGNSA. The CDR3 is CASSLAQASGDDEQYF. The CDR3 region has the DNA TGTGCCAGCAGCTTAGCGCAGGCTAGCGGGGACGACGAGCAGTACTTC.

This clonotype was detected a few times. At one boundary the junction diverges from the germline segment, which might be a read error. The genes are TRBV7-2 and TRBJ2-3, with D maybe TRBD1 (5 bases). The CDR3 length is 15 residues. Per the germline V gene, CDR1 is SGHTA and CDR2 is FQGNSA. The CDR3 loop is CASSSRVKAKDTQYF. The CDR3 nucleotides are TGTGCCAGCAGCTCCAGGGTTAAGGCCAAAGATACCCAGTATTTC.

This chain uses TRBV7-7 with TRBJ2-2, with D possibly being TRBD1 (5 bases). V was trimmed by 2 bases and J by 2 bases, leaving 12 bases between them. In germline, CDR1 is SSHAT, CDR2 FNYEAQ (reference sequence). CDR3 length: 16 amino acids. The CDR3 coding sequence is TGTGCCAGCAGCTTATCGACAGACGGAAACACCGGGGAGCTGTTTTTT. This codes for CASSLSTDGNTGELFF.

Within the sample, this clonotype is medium-sized. J is TRBJ2-5 and V is TRBV7-6; D is undetermined. The germline V and J ends were trimmed by 2 bases and 5 bases, with 6 bases remaining between them. Germline assignment: CDR1 SGHVS and CDR2 FNYEAQ. The CDR3 is 12 amino acids. The DNA for the CDR3 is TGTGCCAGCAGCTTATCCAGGGAGACCCAGTACTTC. Its translation is CASSLSRETQYF.

J is TRBJ2-3 and V is TRBV20-1, with TRBD2 identical over 8 bases. V was clipped by 1 base and J by 3 bases; unmatched bases: 6. CDR1 is DFQATT, CDR2 SNEGSKA, per germline (reference sequence). The CDR3 is 15 amino acids. The CDR3 here is CSARGRAGVTDTQYF. CDR3 DNA sequence: TGCAGTGCTAGAGGGAGAGCGGGAGTAACAGATACGCAGTATTTT.

This clonotype was seen only once. This sequence joins TRBV7-8 and TRBJ1-6; D call uncertain. Germline V gene sequence: CDR1 SGHVS, CDR2 FQNEAQ. The CDR3 contains 15 residues. V was shortened by 4 bases and J by 6 bases, with 13 bases between the two germline ends. The CDR3 here is CASSSMQAGNSPLHF. CDR3 DNA: TGTGCCAGCAGCTCAATGCAGGCGGGTAATTCACCCCTCCACTTT.

Regarding this clonotype: A read error may produce the germline difference seen at one junction end. This chain links TRBV7-2 with TRBJ2-4, with 9 bases identical to TRBD2. The CDR3 runs 17 residues. Germline CDR1 SGHTA, CDR2 FQGNSA. The CDR3 region is CAMCRGAGGWGKNTQYF. The CDR3 nucleotides read TGTGCCATGTGCCGCGGAGCGGGGGGATGGGGGAAAAACACTCAGTATTTC.

V is TRBV7-9 and J is TRBJ2-7, with a tentative D call TRBD1 (5 bases). In germline, CDR1 is SEHNR, CDR2 FQNEAQ (reference sequence). V was pared by 5 bases and J by 4 bases, with 9 bases between. CDR3 size: 12 residues. The CDR3 coding sequence is TGTGCCAGCAGCCCAGGGTTGTACGAGCAGTACTTC. Translating gives CASSPGLYEQYF.

This clonotype was seen ten or more times. The chain couples TRBV6-1 to TRBJ2-3; 13 bases agree with TRBD2. J gave up 3 bases and V 5 bases, and 2 bases lay outside the gene matches. The CDR3 loop spans 15 amino acids. Per germline, CDR1 MNHNS and CDR2 SASEGT. CDR3 in amino acids: CASSRTSGRTDTQYF. CDR3 nucleotide sequence: TGTGCCAGCAGTCGGACTAGCGGGAGAACAGATACGCAGTATTTT.

In this sample, this clonotype turned up many times. The V and J genes are TRBV27 and TRBJ2-3; D might be TRBD1 or TRBD2, each matching 6 bases. V lost 3 bases, J lost 4 bases, and 17 bases lay in between. Germline CDR1 and CDR2: MNHEY and SMNVEV (reference sequence). The CDR3 is 16 amino acids. The CDR3 DNA follows: TGTGCCAGCAGTTTCAGCTTAGGGGGGAAGTCAGATACGCAGTATTTT. Its translation is CASSFSLGGKSDTQYF.

This rearrangement joins TRBV27 to TRBJ1-1; no clear D gene. CDR1 MNHEY and CDR2 SMNVEV come from the germline V gene (reference sequence). V gave up 4 bases and J gave up 5 bases, with 17 bases separating them. The CDR3 covers 15 residues. CDR3 DNA sequence: TGTGCCAGCAGTTCAACTACAACCGGTAGGACTGAAGCTTTCTTT. Protein product: CASSSTTTGRTEAFF.

This chain links TRBV19 with TRBJ1-1, with 10 bases fitting TRBD1. The CDR3 length is 19 residues. V lost 0 bases, J lost 0 bases, and 10 bases stayed unmatched. Germline V gene lookup returns CDR1 LNHDA and CDR2 SQIVND (reference sequence). CDR3 DNA sequence: TGTGCCAGTAGTATAGATCGGGCTGGACAGGGGGTGATGAACACTGAAGCTTTCTTT. Translating it yields CASSIDRAGQGVMNTEAFF.

This clonotype was detected only a few times. The CDR3 here is CASSESLETDYTF. In nucleotides, the CDR3 is TGCGCCAGCAGTGAGTCATTGGAGACAGACTACACCTTC. This chain connects TRBV10-1 to TRBJ1-2, with TRBD1 as a possible D gene (5 bases). The length of the CDR3 is 13 residues. V gave up 0 bases and J gave up 10 bases, with 12 bases separating them. Germline CDR1 reads WNHNN; CDR2 reads SYGVQD (reference sequence).

The table lists this clonotype with many counts. The chain has TRBV7-9 and TRBJ2-1; the match to TRBD2 covers 7 bases. CDR3 length: 15 amino acids. The V gene's germline CDR1 is SEHNR and CDR2 FQNEAQ (reference sequence). The V and J ends lost 5 bases and 5 bases, in that order; junction bases with no gene match: 9. CDR3 bases: TGTGCCAGCAGCGGTGGTAGCGGGCTCGACAATGAGCAGTTCTTC. It codes for CASSGGSGLDNEQFF.

V is TRBV7-8 and J is TRBJ2-4; TRBD2 is a possible D gene (5 bases). V was clipped by 5 bases and J by 13 bases, with 24 bases between them. Germline V gene data show CDR1 as SGHVS and CDR2 as FQNEAQ. The CDR3 runs 15 residues. CDR3 protein: CASSTSGLAKNTQYF. For the CDR3, the DNA is TGTGCCAGCAGCACGAGCGGCCTAGCCAAAAACACCCAGTACTTC.

J is TRBJ2-3 and V is TRBV7-2; D is unresolved. The CDR3 totals 14 residues. Trimming removed 5 bases from V and 4 bases from J, with 13 bases in between. The germline V gene has CDR1 SGHTA and CDR2 FQGNSA. CDR3 nucleotides: TGTGCCAGCAGCCCCGGTGTAGTGGCAGATACGCAGTATTTT. Translation: CASSPGVVADTQYF.

Concerning this clonotype itself: The junction and the germline gene differ at one end; a read error may be behind it. V is TRBV7-8 and J is TRBJ2-5, with TRBD1 identical over 7 bases. The CDR3 length is 15 residues. The germline CDR1 and CDR2 sequences are SGHVS and FQNEAQ. The CDR3 sequence: CARGLGGTDQDTQYF. CDR3 nucleotide sequence: TGTGCCAGGGGGTTAGGTGGGACAGACCAAGACACCCAGTACTTC.

The chain recombines TRBV6-5 with TRBJ2-1, with a possible D match to TRBD1 (6 bases). CDR1 MNHEY and CDR2 SVGAGI come from the germline V gene. The CDR3 has 16 amino acids. V lost 4 bases and J lost 8, with 21 bases in between. CDR3: CASSSIWGQVRYEQFF. DNA for the CDR3: TGTGCCAGCAGTTCAATTTGGGGGCAAGTTAGGTATGAGCAGTTCTTC.

This clonotype was seen only a few times. This may arise from a read error, as a much more abundant clone is one base away. The gene calls are TRBV11-3 and TRBJ2-1; TRBD2 might be the D (7 bases). The closer fit of TRBJ2-7 to the DNA end suggests the J call may be wrong. Germline V gene data show CDR1 as SGHNT and CDR2 as YENEEA. The CDR3 length is 16 residues. DNA for the CDR3: TGTGCCAGCAGCTTAGGGGGGGGCAGATACTACAATGAGCAGTACTTC. Translating gives CASSLGGGRYYNEQYF.

This clonotype was counted many times. A much larger clone sits a single nucleotide away, making a read error possible. As DNA, the CDR3 is TGTGCCAGCAGTCCGGGACTAGCGGGAGTTGTTTACAATGAGCAGTACTTC. This codes for CASSPGLAGVVYNEQYF. This chain connects TRBV6-1 to TRBJ2-1; TRBD2 aligns across 14 bases. The J call is uncertain, as TRBJ2-7 better fits the DNA end. The CDR3 loop spans 17 amino acids. CDR1 and CDR2 (germline): MNHNS, SASEGT.

This clonotype was picked up many times. The chain links TRBV27 to TRBJ2-7; D unresolved. The CDR3 loop spans 14 amino acids. The V end lost 0 bases, the J end lost 0 bases, and 6 bases lay between the germline ends. Germline V gene lookup returns CDR1 MNHEY and CDR2 SMNVEV (reference sequence). The CDR3 loop reads CASSLSQSSYEQYF. As DNA, the CDR3 is TGTGCCAGCAGTTTATCCCAAAGCTCCTACGAGCAGTACTTC.

This clonotype occurred a few times. V usage is TRBV12-3 or TRBV12-4 and J usage is TRBJ2-1; 10 positions agree with TRBD2. With V trimmed by 5 bases and J by 6 bases, 7 bases remained unmatched. CDR3 size: 15 residues. This CDR3 is CASSSVAGGTNEQFF. The CDR3 DNA reads as TGTGCCAGCAGTAGCGTAGCGGGAGGCACCAATGAGCAGTTCTTC.

This clonotype was recorded at least ten times. The CDR3 sequence is CASSLRHQETQYF. In DNA form, the CDR3 reads TGTGCCAGCAGCCTCAGGCACCAAGAGACCCAGTACTTC. The chain joins TRBV7-8 to TRBJ2-5; D ambiguous. This CDR3 spans 13 amino acids. V lost 5 bases and J 0 bases, leaving 7 bases between the germline ends. Looked up from germline, CDR1 is SGHVS and CDR2 is FQNEAQ.

This chain joins TRBV5-1 and TRBJ1-1; 8 bases align to TRBD1. J was trimmed by 1 base and V by 4 bases; bases with no gene match: 12. CDR1 is SGHRS and CDR2 is YFSETQ in the germline V gene. The CDR3 loop spans 17 amino acids. CDR3 region: CASSPLPQTGANTEAFF. The CDR3 nucleotides are TGCGCCAGCAGCCCCCTCCCGCAGACAGGGGCGAACACTGAAGCTTTCTTT.